What follows are 3 T cell receptor beta chains derived from one specimen sequenced in a study of CD8+ T cells in alopecia areata. cDNA serving as the sequencing template came from extracted, reverse transcribed RNA. This table comes from immunoSEQ multiplex PCR, and its TCRdb copy is limited to in-frame clones, with some not included. This sample has some 130,000 clones, with about 60% found just once. The starting material was CD4+ T cells sorted from blood, obtained at week 0. These receptors all come from a human donor with alopecia areata.

The sample holds one count of this clone. The chain has TRBV5-1 and TRBJ2-5; D is uncertain. The V end lost 0 bases, the J end lost 4 bases, and 7 bases lay between the germline ends. CDR3 length: 13 residues. Germline values: CDR1 SGHRS, CDR2 YFSETQ. The CDR3 DNA reads TGCGCCAGCAGCTTGGCCTCGGTAGAGACCCAGTACTTC. It yields the protein CASSLASVETQYF.

The chain has TRBV19 and TRBJ2-5; D ambiguous. The length of the CDR3 is 14 residues. Per the germline V gene, CDR1 is LNHDA and CDR2 is SQIVND (reference sequence). Trimming took off 2 bases at V and 1 base at J, with 8 bases between the two ends. The CDR3 region is CASSIQPGQETQYF. The CDR3, as DNA: TGTGCCAGTAGTATACAACCAGGCCAAGAGACCCAGTACTTC.

This clone has only a few counts. The chain's CDR3 is CASKPGLAANEQFF. CDR3 nucleotide sequence: TGTGCCAGTAAACCGGGACTAGCGGCAAATGAGCAGTTCTTC. This chain links TRBV19 with TRBJ2-1; 11 positions match TRBD2. The CDR3 runs to 14 residues. Germline trimming cut 7 bases from V and 7 bases from J; bases unmatched to any gene: 6. Germline CDR1 LNHDA, CDR2 SQIVND (reference sequence).